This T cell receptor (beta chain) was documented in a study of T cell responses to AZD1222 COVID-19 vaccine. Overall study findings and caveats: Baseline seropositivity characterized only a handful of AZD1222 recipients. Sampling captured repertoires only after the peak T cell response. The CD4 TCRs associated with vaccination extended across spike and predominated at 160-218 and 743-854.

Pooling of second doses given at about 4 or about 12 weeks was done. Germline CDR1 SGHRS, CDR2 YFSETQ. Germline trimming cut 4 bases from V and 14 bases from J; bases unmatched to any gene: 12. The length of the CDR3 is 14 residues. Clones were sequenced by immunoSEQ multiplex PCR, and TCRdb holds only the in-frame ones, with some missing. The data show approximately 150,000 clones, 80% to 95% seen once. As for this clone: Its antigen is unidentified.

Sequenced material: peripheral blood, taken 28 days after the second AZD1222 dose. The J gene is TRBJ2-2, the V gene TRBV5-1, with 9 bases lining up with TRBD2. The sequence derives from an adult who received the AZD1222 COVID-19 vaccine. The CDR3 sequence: CASSTGLALPGLFF. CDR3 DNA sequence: TGCGCCAGCAGCACCGGACTAGCGTTACCTGGTCTGTTTTTT.